The 13 T cell receptor beta chains below all came from one sample that was sequenced in a study of blood T cell repertoires in COVID-19. Here immunoSEQ multiplex PCR was the method, and the copy in TCRdb shows in-frame clones only, minus some. Of under 250,000 clones in the sample, 82% were seen once. The sequenced sample was PBMCs or T cells enriched from blood (not recorded which). Receptors originate from a woman in her sixties who had recovered from COVID-19.

The chain couples TRBV7-2 to TRBJ2-1; 10 nucleotides line up with TRBD1. The V segment lost 1 base and the J segment 5 bases; nucleotides outside the gene matches: 5. The CDR3 runs to 16 residues. Germline CDR1 reads SGHTA; CDR2 reads FQGNSA. CDR3 amino acids: CASSLEGTGVHNEQFF. The DNA of the CDR3 is TGTGCCAGCAGCTTAGAAGGGACAGGGGTCCACAATGAGCAGTTCTTC.

The J gene is TRBJ1-1, the V gene TRBV6-5, with D possibly matching TRBD1 (6 bases). This CDR3 spans 15 amino acids. Germline V gives CDR1 MNHEY, CDR2 SVGAGI. Trimming removed 6 bases at V and 6 bases at J, with 20 bases between. The CDR3 here is CASRITGYRGAEAFF. In DNA form, the CDR3 reads TGTGCCAGCAGGATAACAGGGTACCGAGGGGCTGAAGCTTTCTTT.

This chain uses TRBV5-4 with TRBJ2-1, with D possibly matching TRBD2 (5 bases). Germline V CDR1 and CDR2: SGHNT, YYREEE (reference sequence). V was shortened by 0 bases and J by 1 base, with 11 bases between the two germline ends. The CDR3 covers 16 residues. The CDR3 sequence is CASSLGGIGSYNEQFF. In nucleotides, the CDR3 is TGTGCCAGCAGCTTGGGAGGGATAGGGTCCTACAATGAGCAGTTCTTC.

J is TRBJ1-1 and V is TRBV5-4, with D hard to call. The CDR3 extends over 15 amino acids. Trimming cost V 4 bases and J 2 bases, with 15 bases left between them. Germline V lookup: CDR1 SGHNT, CDR2 YYREEE (reference sequence). The CDR3 protein is CASSGSVWGNTEAFF. CDR3 bases: TGTGCCAGCAGCGGGAGCGTGTGGGGTAACACTGAAGCTTTCTTT.

V gene TRBV27 combines with J gene TRBJ1-4, with TRBD1 identical over 8 bases. Looked up from germline, CDR1 is MNHEY and CDR2 is SMNVEV (reference sequence). Trimming took 6 bases from V and 8 from J; bases not matched to a gene: 8. The CDR3 totals 14 residues. Here the CDR3 DNA reads TGTGCCAGCAGGTCTGGACAGGGCTGGGAAAAACTGTTTTTT. Its translation is CASRSGQGWEKLFF.

In DNA, the CDR3 is TGTGCCAGCAGTGACCCGGGACAGGGGAATTACGAGCAGTACTTC. This translates into CASSDPGQGNYEQYF. This chain connects TRBV6-2 or TRBV6-3 to TRBJ2-7; 10 bases are a match to TRBD1. The germline gives CDR1 MNHEY, CDR2 SVGEGT. This CDR3 has 15 residues. Germline trimming cut 5 bases from V and 4 bases from J; bases unmatched to any gene: 8.

This clone was counted once. The chain recombines TRBV19 with TRBJ2-3; D might be TRBD1 (5 bases). With 4 bases removed from V and 1 base from J, the gap between germline ends came to 21 bases. The CDR3 has 18 residues. Per germline, CDR1 LNHDA and CDR2 SQIVND (reference sequence). CDR3 amino acids: CASSKATEPFPRTDTQYF. CDR3 sequence (DNA): TGTGCCAGTAGTAAGGCGACAGAACCGTTCCCGCGCACAGATACGCAGTATTTT.

The CDR3 protein is CASSSSSYSNQPQHF. The CDR3 coding sequence is TGTGCCAGCAGTTCCTCGTCGTATAGCAATCAGCCCCAGCATTTT. The V call is TRBV27, the J call TRBJ1-5; D is uncertain. The germline CDR1 and CDR2 sequences are MNHEY and SMNVEV (reference sequence). V was trimmed by 4 bases and J by 0 bases, leaving 10 bases between them. CDR3 length: 15 residues.

The chain uses TRBV12-3 or TRBV12-4 and TRBJ1-1, with D tentatively TRBD1 (5 bases). CDR3 length: 13 residues. V was trimmed by 3 bases and J by 5 bases, leaving 10 bases between them. DNA of the CDR3: TGTGCCAGCAGTTTCTCAGGGAGGACTGAAGCTTTCTTT. Protein sequence: CASSFSGRTEAFF.

This clone was detected once. The chain couples TRBV6-1 to TRBJ2-7, with D possibly being TRBD2 (5 bases). Per the germline V gene, CDR1 is MNHNS and CDR2 is SASEGT. This CDR3 is 17 amino acids long. Between the trimmed V and J ends, which lost 0 bases and 2 bases, there was a span of 17 bases. The CDR3: CASSEAISNSVTYEQYF. CDR3 bases: TGTGCCAGCAGTGAAGCGATCTCCAATAGCGTTACCTACGAGCAGTACTTC.

The chain has TRBV18 and TRBJ1-3; D perhaps matches TRBD1 (5 bases). Germline V CDR1 and CDR2: KGHSH, LQKENI. The CDR3 extends over 16 amino acids. Trimming removed 5 bases from V and 0 bases from J, with 14 bases in between. CDR3 sequence reads: CASSSGTADSGNTIYF. CDR3 coding DNA: TGTGCCAGCTCAAGCGGGACGGCCGACTCTGGAAACACCATATATTTT.

The chain employs TRBV9 and TRBJ1-6, with D possibly TRBD1 on 6 matching bases. Between the trimmed V and J ends, which lost 4 bases and 9 bases, there was a span of 11 bases. This CDR3 contains 13 residues. Germline-derived CDR1 and CDR2 are SGDLS and YYNGEE. The CDR3: CASSTSRGSPLHF. In DNA, the CDR3 is TGTGCCAGCAGCACCTCCAGGGGTTCACCCCTCCACTTT.

The gene calls are TRBV10-1 and TRBJ1-2; 7 bases map to TRBD1. The CDR3 extends over 15 amino acids. Trimming removed 6 bases from V and 4 bases from J; junction bases left unmatched: 11. Germline V lookup: CDR1 WNHNN, CDR2 SYGVQD (reference sequence). This chain's CDR3 is CASRKLAGTAYGYTF. The CDR3 bases are TGCGCCAGCAGAAAGTTAGCCGGGACAGCCTATGGCTACACCTTC.